The present T cell receptor (beta chain) was sequenced within a study of cytomegalovirus exposure and HLA in healthy donors. Whole-study findings and limits: Overall, some 160 TCR beta chains were annotated as cytomegalovirus-associated. Analysis was performed later, and it showed HLA-associated TCR beta chains to be more clonally expanded than equally common others.

The PCR used 60 Vbeta and 13 Jbeta primers. Sequencing used immunoSEQ multiplex PCR; TCRdb keeps in-frame clones, though not all of them. The table lists around 95,000 clones, approximately 76% of them singletons, with around 10% in the top ten. The sample holds one count of this clone. Its antigen is unknown. CDR1 is ENHRY, CDR2 SYGVKD, per germline. The CDR3 extends over 14 amino acids. The J gene is TRBJ2-5, the V gene TRBV10-3; tentatively, D is TRBD2 (5 bases). The end of the DNA is better explained by TRBJ2-7, so the J call may be wrong. The TCR sequence derives from a man aged 30-40 years in good health and CMV-seropositive. The sequenced material came from PBMCs. CDR3 bases: TGTGCCATCAGTACCGGGATTGGTACCTACGAGCAGTACTTC. It is translated as CAISTGIGTYEQYF.